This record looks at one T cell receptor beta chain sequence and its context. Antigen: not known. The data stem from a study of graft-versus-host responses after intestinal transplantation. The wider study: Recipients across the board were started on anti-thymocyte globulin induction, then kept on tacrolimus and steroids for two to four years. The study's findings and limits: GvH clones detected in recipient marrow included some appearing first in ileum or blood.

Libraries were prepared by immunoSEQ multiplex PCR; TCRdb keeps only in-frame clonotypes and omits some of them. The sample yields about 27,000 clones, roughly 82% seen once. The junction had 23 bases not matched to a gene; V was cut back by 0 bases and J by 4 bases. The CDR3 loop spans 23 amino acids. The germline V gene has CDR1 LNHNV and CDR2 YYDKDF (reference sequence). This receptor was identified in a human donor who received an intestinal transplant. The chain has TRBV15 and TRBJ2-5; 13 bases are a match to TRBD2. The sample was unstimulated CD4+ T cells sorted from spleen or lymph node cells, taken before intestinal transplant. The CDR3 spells CATSRDMTSGGFRGKVNLETQYF. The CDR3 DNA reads TGTGCCACCAGCAGAGACATGACTAGCGGGGGGTTCAGAGGAAAAGTAAATCTAGAGACCCAGTACTTC. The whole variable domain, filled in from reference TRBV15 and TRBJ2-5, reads DAMVIQNPRYQVTQFGKPVTLSCSQTLNHNVMYWYQQKSSQAPKLLFHYYDKDFNNEADTPDNFQSRRPNTSFCFLDIRSPGLGDTAMYLCATSRDMTSGGFRGKVNLETQYFGPGTRLLVL.